This TCR beta chain originates from a study of long-term antiretroviral therapy in people with HIV (dated by TCRdb to between 2021 and 2024). Some background on the complete study: The earliest samples were collected approximately a decade before the 2015 WHO recommendation for immediate ART, a period when ART was typically delayed until CD4 counts fell. Whether ART initiation and durable HIV suppression were associated with changes in peripheral blood TRB repertoire composition and diversity was tested in a retrospective serial study. A total of fewer than 200 cryopreserved PBMC samples were contributed to the cohort by 30 adults with confirmed HIV infection, with samples collected serially over a mean of around 6 years (range 1-12). Among the 30 or so participants with HIV, eleven to twelve were female. No cross-contamination during QIAcube processing turned up in test extractions that ran a monoclonal T-cell line alongside more than 30 polyclonal samples.

The immunoSEQ hsTCRB v3.0 assay was used at survey level resolution to sequence the TRB variable region. The target sequencing depth for TRB was about 40,000-55,000 T-cell genomes per sample. TRB libraries were pooled and sequenced on an Illumina MiSeq using a v3 150-cycle kit. In the source study's methods: Repertoire analysis was performed in R inside a reproducible Nextflow workflow that covered QC, data transformation and analysis. Custom analyses were implemented in LymphoSeq2, an R package for AIRR-Seq data exploration. Several samples that produced fewer than 5000 total TRB sequences were removed, so about 200 HIV repertoires were analyzed. Among the approximately 200 retained HIV repertoires, about 59 were collected before ART initiation and approximately 130 were collected after ART initiation. Each repertoire was downsampled to 5000 TRB nucleotide sequences, and summary statistics were averaged across 100 downsampling iterations. TRB sequences were retained for analysis only if CDR3 regions of at least seven amino acids were present. Diversity was measured with a Shannon entropy-derived clonality score and the Gini coefficient. Repertoire networks linked the top 5000 CDR3 amino acid sequences whenever two sequences differed by an edit distance of one. Antigen specificity groups and MHC restriction were predicted for TRB CDR3 amino acid sequences with GLIPH2. CDR3 amino acid sequences were matched against VDJdb and McPAS-TCR to flag known CMV, EBV, HIV or tissue antigen associations. Pre-ART, post-ART and control groups were compared with Wilcoxon signed-rank tests and Holm-Bonferroni correction. TCRdb stores this immuneACCESS table with in-frame sequences only. Part of the clones is absent; in the studies checked, under half of the shortfall reflects unresolved V genes, and no reason is known for the rest. V and J calls and clone size come straight from that table; D and trimming were deduced from the DNA. The sample contains 15,000 to 20,000 clones, about 91% of them found a single time. Jointly, the top ten make up about 15% of the sample.

V loses 5 bases of germline sequence and J loses 5 bases, and the interval between the two ends is 15 bases. Reading from cysteine to phenylalanine, the CDR3 counts 14 amino acids. Here the CDR3 DNA is all that survives: 42 bases in frame from base 1. CDR1 and CDR2, per the germline V gene, are SGHNT and YENEEA. On this clone itself: What antigen it recognizes has not been identified. No base qualities exist here, and no much larger clone lies one base off it.

To be included, a participant needed at least one PBMC sample from before ART initiation plus at least two post-ART samples. All participants with HIV were treated in the United States of America. Before DNA extraction, cryopreserved samples of roughly 1-10 million PBMC were thawed and washed. At the time of the earliest PBMC sample, participants with HIV were aged between roughly 20 and 55 years. PBMC samples from each participant spanned 1-4 timepoints before ART initiation and 2-8 timepoints after ART initiation, with a median of 7 samples. For every participant, serial HIV viral load, CD4+ T-cell count, ART history and demographic data were obtained. Genomic DNA was extracted from unsorted PBMC with a Qiagen kit on a QIAcube, processed in batches of 12 samples. Beyond this particular receptor, the publication reports: Because pre-ART samples had limited cell numbers, profiling was done on unsorted PBMC rather than on sorted CD4+ and CD8+ T cells. Inferences about post-ART repertoire changes are limited because no data were available on ART adherence, viral resistance or therapy changes. A significant increase in TRB diversity was found to be associated with ART initiation, although TRB diversity was observed to remain significantly below that of transplant donor controls even after long-term ART. The samples span the years 2004 to 2017, and the ART regimens used may be less effective than current regimens. Compared with controls, HIV repertoires had narrower CDR3 length ranges, and the network structure pointed to an antigen-experienced repertoire that shifted only slightly toward naive after ART. Limited PBMC availability meant only the TCR beta chain was sequenced, without alpha chain pairing. The repertoire was dominated across all time points by expanded TRB clones identified before ART initiation, although this dominance was seen to fluctuate and to decrease in many PLHIV after ART.

The material was unsorted PBMCs, obtained more than 2.2 years before starting antiretroviral therapy. The TCR was taken from a woman in her twenties or thirties with HIV. Recombination connected TRBV11-3 to TRBJ1-1; 5 matching bases give a weak D call of TRBD1. The sequence in DNA is TGTGCCAGCAGCAAGTCAGGGAGGGGTACTGAAGCTTTCTTT. Its product reads: CASSKSGRGTEAFF.